These T cell receptor beta chains were read from a single sample in a study of OX40 agonist ivuxolimab in advanced cancers. Repertoires were generated with immunoSEQ multiplex PCR, while TCRdb's copy carries only in-frame clones and drops some. The sample carries some 52,000 clones, 85% to 90% recorded once. The sequenced sample was CD4+ or CD8+ T cells sorted from blood, obtained in a trial of the OX40 agonist ivuxolimab. These receptor sequences come from an adult with an advanced solid tumor such as melanoma, head and neck, liver or kidney cancer. CDR3s include the opening cysteine and the closing phenylalanine or tryptophan. The D gene is left open where the match is weak. Size values are once, few and many counts, or a class for expanded clones, and some rows have none.

J	size	V	D	CDR3	DNA
TRBJ1-1	NA	TRBV19	NA	CASSIERGGGKMNTEAFF	TGTGCCAGTAGTATAGAAAGGGGAGGGGGAAAAATGAACACTGAAGCTTTCTTT
TRBJ1-1	once	TRBV5-1	NA	CASNGGVVNTEAFF	TGCGCCAGCAATGGCGGGGTCGTGAACACTGAAGCTTTCTTT
TRBJ1-1	few	TRBV2	NA	CASTLIAFF	TGTGCCAGCACTCTAATAGCTTTCTTT
TRBJ1-1	NA	TRBV19	NA	CASSRTGRNTEAFF	TGTGCCAGTAGTCGTACAGGGAGGAACACTGAAGCTTTCTTT
TRBJ1-5	NA	TRBV12-2	NA	CASRFYRGPNQPQHF	TGTGCAAGTCGCTTTTACAGGGGGCCCAATCAGCCCCAGCATTTT
TRBJ1-6	NA	TRBV6-5	NA	CASTSKRNSPLHF	TGTGCCAGCACTTCAAAGCGTAATTCACCCCTCCACTTT
TRBJ1-5	NA	TRBV28	NA	CASSLLSEAGQPQHF	TGTGCCAGCAGTTTACTTTCCGAAGCCGGTCAGCCCCAGCATTTT
TRBJ1-2	NA	TRBV7-9	TRBD1	CASSSTGAGGYTF	TGTGCCAGCAGCTCAACAGGGGCGGGCGGCTACACCTTC
TRBJ1-4	NA	TRBV2	NA	CASRDSGGGEKLFF	TGTGCCAGCCGCGACAGTGGAGGTGGGGAAAAACTGTTTTTT
TRBJ1-2	NA	TRBV6-5	NA	CASSYLGGSGYTF	TGTGCCAGCAGTTACCTGGGGGGGAGTGGCTACACCTTC
TRBJ1-2	NA	TRBV5-1	TRBD1	CASSLEGAYGYTF	TGCGCCAGCAGTCTCGAGGGGGCGTATGGCTACACCTTC
TRBJ1-3	NA	TRBV5-6	NA	CASRPQGTSGNTIYF	TGTGCCAGCAGACCACAAGGGACCTCTGGAAACACCATATATTTT
TRBJ2-7	few	TRBV23-1	TRBD2	CASSQASGGQGSYEQYF	TGCGCCAGCAGTCAGGCTAGCGGGGGCCAGGGCTCCTACGAGCAGTACTTC
TRBJ1-5	NA	TRBV7-8	TRBD1	CASSLGTGGGWGSNQPQHF	TGTGCCAGCAGCTTAGGGACAGGGGGCGGTTGGGGGAGCAATCAGCCCCAGCATTTT
TRBJ1-2	NA	TRBV6-1	NA	CASSETRTRVAYGYTF	TGTGCCAGCAGTGAAACCCGGACGAGAGTCGCCTATGGCTACACCTTC
TRBJ2-3	NA	TRBV10-3	NA	CAISDDPGTGGRDTQYF	TGTGCCATCAGTGATGACCCCGGGACAGGCGGGAGAGATACGCAGTATTTT
TRBJ1-6	NA	TRBV7-2	NA	CAKHRGRNSPLHF	TGTGCCAAGCATAGGGGGAGGAATTCACCCCTCCACTTT
TRBJ1-1	NA	TRBV6-1	NA	CASRGAVNTEAFF	TGTGCCAGCAGGGGCGCCGTGAACACTGAAGCTTTCTTT
TRBJ1-3	NA	TRBV6-1	NA	CASQIDRLSGNTIYF	TGTGCCAGCCAGATCGACAGACTCTCTGGAAACACCATATATTTT
TRBJ1-3	NA	TRBV5-6	NA	CASNSPGNTIYF	TGTGCCAGCAACAGTCCAGGAAACACCATATATTTT
TRBJ1-1	few	TRBV28	TRBD1	CASRSYRGGTEAFF	TGTGCCAGCAGGAGCTACAGGGGTGGGACTGAAGCTTTCTTT
TRBJ2-7	NA	TRBV6-5	NA	CASSYYVGQSYEQYF	TGTGCCAGCAGTTATTATGTGGGCCAATCCTACGAGCAGTACTTC
TRBJ1-5	NA	TRBV7-8	NA	CASSLEADYSNQPQHF	TGTGCCAGCAGCTTAGAGGCAGATTATTCAAATCAGCCCCAGCATTTT
TRBJ1-2	NA	TRBV5-1	NA	CASSLSAANYGYTF	TGCGCCAGCAGCTTGTCGGCAGCGAACTATGGCTACACCTTC
TRBJ1-2	NA	TRBV14	NA	CASSQRGLYGYTF	TGTGCCAGCAGCCAACGAGGGCTCTATGGCTACACCTTC
TRBJ2-2	NA	TRBV11-2	NA	CASSRRRGGPANTGELFF	TGTGCCAGCAGCCGTAGGAGGGGGGGCCCCGCGAACACCGGGGAGCTGTTTTTT
TRBJ1-6	few	TRBV19	TRBD1	CASRFRDRGFDSPLHF	TGTGCCAGCCGATTCCGGGACAGGGGTTTTGATTCACCCCTCCACTTT
TRBJ2-5	NA	TRBV7-6	TRBD2	CASTRGAGGQETQYF	TGTGCCAGCACCCGAGGAGCGGGGGGCCAAGAGACCCAGTACTTC
TRBJ2-5	NA	TRBV6-6	NA	CASSPSGDSSKETQYF	TGTGCCAGCAGTCCAAGCGGGGACAGCTCAAAAGAGACCCAGTACTTC
TRBJ1-5	NA	TRBV19	NA	CASSMALTHSNQPQHF	TGTGCCAGTAGTATGGCCCTAACACATAGCAATCAGCCCCAGCATTTT
TRBJ2-1	NA	TRBV18	NA	CASSLGGQNYNEQFF	TGTGCCAGCTCTCTCGGGGGTCAGAATTACAATGAGCAGTTCTTC
TRBJ2-3	NA	TRBV19	NA	CASSPSTDTQYF	TGTGCCAGTAGTCCGAGCACAGATACGCAGTATTTT
TRBJ1-1	NA	TRBV19	NA	CASSTGYTEAFF	TGTGCCAGTAGTACCGGGTACACTGAAGCTTTCTTT
TRBJ1-3	NA	TRBV6-1	NA	CASSRVFLNTIYF	TGTGCCAGCAGTAGGGTCTTCTTGAACACCATATATTTT
TRBJ1-2	NA	TRBV19	TRBD1	CASNRGDRGYGYTF	TGTGCCAGTAACAGGGGTGATCGGGGGTATGGCTACACCTTC
TRBJ1-4	NA	TRBV7-9	TRBD1	CASSSQDREKLFF	TGTGCCAGCAGCTCCCAGGACAGGGAAAAACTGTTTTTT
TRBJ2-7	NA	TRBV6-6	NA	CASSTGTQTLNEQYF	TGTGCCAGCAGTACGGGGACACAGACCCTCAACGAGCAGTACTTC
TRBJ1-1	NA	TRBV6-1	NA	CASSRNTEAFF	TGTGCCAGCAGTCGGAACACTGAAGCTTTCTTT
TRBJ1-2	once	TRBV28	TRBD1	CASSLGGQTYGYTF	TGTGCCAGCAGTTTAGGGGGACAGACCTATGGCTACACCTTC
TRBJ2-2	NA	TRBV5-1	TRBD2	CASSAALLAGGSGRTDAGTGELFF	TGCGCCAGCAGCGCCGCATTACTAGCGGGGGGATCGGGACGAACAGACGCGGGCACCGGGGAGCTGTTTTTT
TRBJ2-2	NA	TRBV19	NA	CASSIGYRASPELFF	TGTGCCAGTAGTATAGGATACAGGGCCTCCCCGGAGCTGTTTTTT
TRBJ2-3	NA	TRBV6-5	TRBD2	CASQIAGARGDTQYF	TGTGCCAGCCAGATAGCGGGGGCCCGGGGGGATACGCAGTATTTT
TRBJ1-1	NA	TRBV5-1	TRBD1	CASSVGQGASFESEAFF	TGCGCCAGCAGCGTAGGACAGGGGGCCTCCTTTGAATCTGAAGCTTTCTTT
TRBJ1-3	NA	TRBV7-9	NA	CASSLAPSSDTIYF	TGTGCCAGCAGCTTAGCCCCCTCCAGCGACACCATATATTTT
TRBJ2-7	NA	TRBV6-5	NA	CASSYVSGYYEQYF	TGTGCCAGCAGTTACGTATCAGGATACTACGAGCAGTACTTC
TRBJ1-1	NA	TRBV5-1	NA	CASAFSSPRRNTEAFF	TGCGCCAGCGCATTTTCGTCCCCAAGGCGGAACACTGAAGCTTTCTTT
TRBJ1-5	few	TRBV5-1	NA	CASSLGGSGVQPQHF	TGCGCCAGCAGCTTGGGGGGCTCAGGGGTTCAGCCCCAGCATTTT
TRBJ2-7	NA	TRBV19	TRBD2	CASSPSGTSYYEQYF	TGTGCCAGTAGTCCCAGTGGGACTAGCTACTACGAGCAGTACTTC